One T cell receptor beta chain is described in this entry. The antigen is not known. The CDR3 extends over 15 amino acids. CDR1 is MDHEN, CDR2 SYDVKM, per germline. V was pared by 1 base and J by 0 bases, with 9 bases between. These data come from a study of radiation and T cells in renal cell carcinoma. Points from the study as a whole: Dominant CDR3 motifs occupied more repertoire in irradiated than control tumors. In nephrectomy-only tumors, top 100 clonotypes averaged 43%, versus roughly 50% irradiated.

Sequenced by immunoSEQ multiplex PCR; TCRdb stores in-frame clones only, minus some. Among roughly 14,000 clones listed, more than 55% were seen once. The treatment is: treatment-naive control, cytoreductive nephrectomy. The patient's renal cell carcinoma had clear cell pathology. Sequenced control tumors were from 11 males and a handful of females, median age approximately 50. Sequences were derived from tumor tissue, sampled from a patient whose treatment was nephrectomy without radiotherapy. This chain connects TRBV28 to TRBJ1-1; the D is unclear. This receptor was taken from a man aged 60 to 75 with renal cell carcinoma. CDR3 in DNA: TGTGCCAGCAGTTTATTTAGGAATGTGAACACTGAAGCTTTCTTT. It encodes CASSLFRNVNTEAFF.